This T cell receptor (beta chain) was profiled in a study of vaccination effects on CD4 cells after COVID-19. Study-level background: ViraFEST assay sequencing came after antigen-specific CD4+ T cells were expanded with viral peptide pools.

It was after nine to eleven days of culture that CD4+ T cells were isolated. Nucleocapsid antibody tests were negative, and the vaccine recipients had no prior SARS-CoV-2 infection. Cultures got half-medium changes with IL-2 on days 3 and 7. General study points: The study, lacking early post-infection timepoints, had few convalescent patients.

V gave up 0 bases and J gave up 0 bases; unmatched junction bases: 2. Germline V lookup: CDR1 MGHRA, CDR2 YSYEKL. The CDR3 length is 16 residues. Only in-frame clones appear in the TCRdb table, and some are missing; sequencing was by immunoSEQ multiplex PCR. The sample lists about 76,000 clones; roughly three quarters were seen once. With respect to this clone: Its target is not known.

V gene TRBV4-1 combines with J gene TRBJ1-5; 7 bases align to TRBD1. The starting material was CD4+ T cells from PBMCs cultured without peptide, obtained before COVID-19 vaccination. The clonotype comes from a human donor who received a COVID-19 vaccine. This chain's CDR3 is CASSQEQGISNQPQHF. The DNA for the CDR3 is TGCGCCAGCAGCCAAGAACAGGGGATTAGCAATCAGCCCCAGCATTTT.